A selection of T cell receptor beta chains follows, all from one sample in a study of regulatory T cells in long-lasting Graves disease. TCRdb passed the multiplex PCR reads through MiXCR, listing each CDR3 protein once. The sample carries roughly 560,000 distinct CDR3 sequences, 15% to 20% recorded once. These data also featured in a second study, about T cells in Graves' hyperthyroidism and ophthalmopathy.

Sequenced here: peripheral blood mononuclear cells (PBMCs), sampled at new diagnosis, from a patient treated with antithyroid drugs. These receptors originate from a woman between 40 and 65 years old with Graves disease. Both conserved end residues are part of each CDR3. Fields, in order: D gene, V gene, CDR3 length, clone size, J gene, CDR3 DNA, CDR3 protein. The D gene is left open where the match is weak. A clone size is listed for some rows: how often the clone was seen (once, few, many), or a class if it is expanded.

D gene: TRBD1
V gene: TRBV6-1
CDR3 length: 13
clone size: many
J gene: TRBJ2-1
CDR3 DNA: TGTGCCAACGCCGGGACAGACTACAATGAGCAGTTCTTC
CDR3 protein: CANAGTDYNEQFF

D gene: TRBD1
V gene: TRBV2
CDR3 length: 14
clone size: many
J gene: TRBJ1-2
CDR3 DNA: TGTGCCAGCAGTGATCCGGGACAGAACTATGGCTACACCTTC
CDR3 protein: CASSDPGQNYGYTF

D gene: -
V gene: TRBV12-3/TRBV12-4
CDR3 length: 11
clone size: few
J gene: TRBJ1-3
CDR3 DNA: TGTGCCAGCTTTATTGGAAACACCATATATTTT
CDR3 protein: CASFIGNTIYF

D gene: -
V gene: TRBV13
CDR3 length: 12
clone size: few
J gene: TRBJ1-2
CDR3 DNA: TGTGCCAGCAGCAACTGGACGGATGGCTACACCTTC
CDR3 protein: CASSNWTDGYTF

D gene: -
V gene: TRBV12-3/TRBV12-4
CDR3 length: 12
clone size: many
J gene: TRBJ2-4
CDR3 DNA: TGTGCCAGCAGTAGGAATTTGGGCATTCAGTACTTC
CDR3 protein: CASSRNLGIQYF

D gene: -
V gene: TRBV11-3
CDR3 length: 16
clone size: -
J gene: TRBJ2-2
CDR3 DNA: TGTGCCAGCAGCTTAGCGGGCACTCCACTCACCGGGGAGCTGTTTTTT
CDR3 protein: CASSLAGTPLTGELFF

D gene: -
V gene: TRBV5-6
CDR3 length: 16
clone size: many
J gene: TRBJ1-1
CDR3 DNA: TGTGCCAGCAGCGAACTTATACAGGGCGTTTTCACTGAAGCTTTCTTT
CDR3 protein: CASSELIQGVFTEAFF

D gene: -
V gene: TRBV30
CDR3 length: 14
clone size: -
J gene: TRBJ2-1
CDR3 DNA: TGTGCCTGGAGCGGCGGTGGCCCCCACAATGAGCAGTTCTTC
CDR3 protein: CAWSGGGPHNEQFF

D gene: -
V gene: TRBV10-3
CDR3 length: 15
clone size: -
J gene: TRBJ1-3
CDR3 DNA: TGTGCCATCAGTGAGTCCGTGTCGACTGGAAACACCATATATTTT
CDR3 protein: CAISESVSTGNTIYF

D gene: TRBD2
V gene: TRBV5-6
CDR3 length: 15
clone size: -
J gene: TRBJ2-1
CDR3 DNA: TGTGCCAGCAGCGTGGCCGGGACTACGGGAGATGAGCAGTTCTTC
CDR3 protein: CASSVAGTTGDEQFF

D gene: -
V gene: TRBV6-1
CDR3 length: 15
clone size: many
J gene: TRBJ2-7
CDR3 DNA: TGTGCCAGCAGTGAAGCTTGGAAATCTGGCTACGAGCAGTACTTC
CDR3 protein: CASSEAWKSGYEQYF

D gene: TRBD1
V gene: TRBV4-1
CDR3 length: 16
clone size: few
J gene: TRBJ2-5
CDR3 DNA: TGCGCCAGCAGCCAAGAATTTGGGACAGGGCAAGAGACCCAGTACTTC
CDR3 protein: CASSQEFGTGQETQYF

D gene: -
V gene: TRBV2
CDR3 length: 15
clone size: many
J gene: TRBJ2-1
CDR3 DNA: TGTGCCAGCAGTGAAGCACTGGGAAAATACAATGAGCAGTTCTTC
CDR3 protein: CASSEALGKYNEQFF

D gene: -
V gene: TRBV5-1
CDR3 length: 15
clone size: many
J gene: TRBJ1-1
CDR3 DNA: TGCGCCAGCAGCTTGGTTCCAGGGACGAACACTGAAGCTTTCTTT
CDR3 protein: CASSLVPGTNTEAFF

D gene: TRBD1
V gene: TRBV9
CDR3 length: 15
clone size: -
J gene: TRBJ2-5
CDR3 DNA: TGTGCCAGCAGCGCCCTGGGACAGATCCAAGAGACCCAGTACTTC
CDR3 protein: CASSALGQIQETQYF

D gene: TRBD2
V gene: TRBV2
CDR3 length: 15
clone size: -
J gene: TRBJ2-1
CDR3 DNA: TGTGCCAGCAGTGAGAGACTAGCGGAGAGGGGTGAGCAGTTCTTC
CDR3 protein: CASSERLAERGEQFF

D gene: -
V gene: TRBV6-1
CDR3 length: 15
clone size: many
J gene: TRBJ1-1
CDR3 DNA: TGTGCCAGCAGTGAAGGTTCGGGGGTGAACACTGAAGCTTTCTTT
CDR3 protein: CASSEGSGVNTEAFF